This is a list of T cell receptor beta chains from one sample in a study of cytomegalovirus exposure and HLA in healthy donors. The table came from immunoSEQ multiplex PCR; TCRdb's copy has only in-frame clones and leaves some out. The sample lists some 96,000 clones; approximately 80% were seen once. The sample consisted of PBMCs. The origin of the receptors is a woman aged 60-75 years in good health and CMV-seronegative. Both conserved end residues are part of each CDR3. The order of the fields is D gene, J gene, clone size, V gene, CDR3 DNA, CDR3 protein. The D gene is left open where the match is weak. A clone size is listed for some rows: how often the clone was seen (once, few, many), or a class if it is expanded.

D gene: TRBD1; J gene: TRBJ1-2; clone size: -; V gene: TRBV6-5; CDR3 DNA: TGTGCCAGCAGTTCGAACAGGGGTGGCTACACCTTC; CDR3 protein: CASSSNRGGYTF
D gene: -; J gene: TRBJ2-3; clone size: few; V gene: TRBV5-6; CDR3 DNA: TGTGCCAGCAGCTTGTCCCCAGGGGCAGATACGCAGTATTTT; CDR3 protein: CASSLSPGADTQYF
D gene: -; J gene: TRBJ1-2; clone size: few; V gene: TRBV6-6; CDR3 DNA: TGTGCCAGCAGCCCACGGGGGAGGGGAGACTATGGCTACACCTTC; CDR3 protein: CASSPRGRGDYGYTF
D gene: TRBD1; J gene: TRBJ1-1; clone size: -; V gene: TRBV19; CDR3 DNA: TGTGCCAGTAGTGCAATGACAGGGCGAGGCACTGAAGCTTTCTTT; CDR3 protein: CASSAMTGRGTEAFF
D gene: TRBD2; J gene: TRBJ2-5; clone size: -; V gene: TRBV13; CDR3 DNA: TGTGCCAGCAGCTTAGGTGCTAGCGGTGCTGAGACCCAGTACTTC; CDR3 protein: CASSLGASGAETQYF
D gene: TRBD2; J gene: TRBJ2-7; clone size: few; V gene: TRBV5-6; CDR3 DNA: TGTGCCAGCAGCTCCGGGACTAGCGGATATTACGAGCAGTACTTC; CDR3 protein: CASSSGTSGYYEQYF
D gene: TRBD1; J gene: TRBJ2-6; clone size: -; V gene: TRBV11-2; CDR3 DNA: TGTGCCAGCAGCTCCCGGCAGGGGGACGCTGGGGCCAACGTCCTGACTTTC; CDR3 protein: CASSSRQGDAGANVLTF
D gene: -; J gene: TRBJ1-3; clone size: -; V gene: TRBV7-2; CDR3 DNA: TGTGCCAGCAGCTTAGCCCTGCAGGGTATGTCTGGAAACACCATATATTTT; CDR3 protein: CASSLALQGMSGNTIYF
D gene: TRBD1; J gene: TRBJ1-4; clone size: -; V gene: TRBV7-8; CDR3 DNA: TGTGCCAGCACCTTAGACCGGACAGGGGGAGGCACTAATGAAAAACTGTTTTTT; CDR3 protein: CASTLDRTGGGTNEKLFF
D gene: TRBD1; J gene: TRBJ2-5; clone size: -; V gene: TRBV7-7; CDR3 DNA: TGTGCCAGCAGCCCTAGACAGGGGGAGACCCAGTACTTC; CDR3 protein: CASSPRQGETQYF
D gene: TRBD2; J gene: TRBJ2-5; clone size: -; V gene: TRBV4-3; CDR3 DNA: TGCGCCAGCAGCCAAAATCCGTTTAGCGGGGTAGGCCAAGAGACCCAGTACTTC; CDR3 protein: CASSQNPFSGVGQETQYF
D gene: -; J gene: TRBJ1-4; clone size: -; V gene: TRBV7-2; CDR3 DNA: TGTGCCAGCAGCTACATCGGGACAGAAAAACTGTTTTTT; CDR3 protein: CASSYIGTEKLFF
D gene: -; J gene: TRBJ1-1; clone size: -; V gene: TRBV25-1; CDR3 DNA: TGTGCCAGCAGTGAATTCGGCACTGAAGCTTTCTTT; CDR3 protein: CASSEFGTEAFF
D gene: TRBD2; J gene: TRBJ2-5; clone size: -; V gene: TRBV7-7; CDR3 DNA: TGTGCCAGCAGCTTAAGGGCGGCGGGGGGGATCGGAGAGACCCAGTACTTC; CDR3 protein: CASSLRAAGGIGETQYF
D gene: -; J gene: TRBJ2-7; clone size: -; V gene: TRBV30; CDR3 DNA: TGTGCCTGGAGTGTTAAACTAGTTCCCTACGAGCAGTACTTC; CDR3 protein: CAWSVKLVPYEQYF
D gene: TRBD1; J gene: TRBJ1-1; clone size: -; V gene: TRBV5-6; CDR3 DNA: TGTGCCAGCAGCTTCTTGGGGACAGGGGGCAACACTGAAGCTTTCTTT; CDR3 protein: CASSFLGTGGNTEAFF
D gene: TRBD2; J gene: TRBJ2-7; clone size: -; V gene: TRBV4-3; CDR3 DNA: TGCGCCAGCAGCCAAGATCCCCGCGGGAGGGGGTCCCACGAGCAGTACTTC; CDR3 protein: CASSQDPRGRGSHEQYF
D gene: TRBD1; J gene: TRBJ1-1; clone size: -; V gene: TRBV4-3; CDR3 DNA: TGCGCCAGCAGCCAAGACTCAGGGGGTTGGAACACTGAAGCTTTCTTT; CDR3 protein: CASSQDSGGWNTEAFF
D gene: TRBD1; J gene: TRBJ2-6; clone size: few; V gene: TRBV18; CDR3 DNA: TGTGCCAGCTCGCGACAGGGGGTCTCTGGGGCCAACGTCCTGACTTTC; CDR3 protein: CASSRQGVSGANVLTF
D gene: -; J gene: TRBJ1-2; clone size: -; V gene: TRBV6-5; CDR3 DNA: TGTGCCAGTAGTGGCCAGATTAACTATGGCTACACCTTC; CDR3 protein: CASSGQINYGYTF
D gene: -; J gene: TRBJ1-1; clone size: -; V gene: TRBV29-1; CDR3 DNA: TGCAGCGTTGAGCCAGGGTTCACTGAAGCTTTCTTT; CDR3 protein: CSVEPGFTEAFF
D gene: TRBD2; J gene: TRBJ2-2; clone size: -; V gene: TRBV11-3; CDR3 DNA: TGTGCCAGCAGCTCGGGACTAGCGGGGAAGGAGCTGTTTTTT; CDR3 protein: CASSSGLAGKELFF